This T cell receptor beta chain stems from a study of blood T cell dynamics during melanoma immunotherapy. In the study overall: Standard first-line treatment here was pembrolizumab or nivolumab plus ipilimumab in metastatic melanoma. Study-wide points: Unlike progressors, later disease-control patients had W3 repertoires gaining clonality or diversity. The study could not tell melanoma-specific clones from general immune activation.

Noted time point: pre-treatment baseline. Profiled with immunoSEQ multiplex PCR; TCRdb holds only in-frame clones, not every one. This sample has 7,000 or so clones, with about 86% found just once. To note about this clone: Its antigen is still unknown.

The clonotype comes from a human donor with melanoma. Specimen: blood, collected from a patient treated with checkpoint blockade.

DNA for the CDR3: TGTGCCAGCAGTGTTGACAGGTTCTCTGGAAACACCATATATTTT. It yields the protein CASSVDRFSGNTIYF. V usage is TRBV6-1 and J usage is TRBJ1-3; perhaps TRBD1 as D (6 bases). Trimming removed 4 bases at V and 0 bases at J, with 10 bases between. CDR1 is MNHNS, CDR2 SASEGT, per germline. This CDR3 is built from 15 residues.